What follows describes a single T cell receptor beta chain. Its antigen is unidentified. The authors ran the assay at deep level. Clones were read by immunoSEQ multiplex PCR, and TCRdb kept only the in-frame ones, dropping some. The data contain 950,000 to 1,100,000 clones, about 84% of them seen just once; the ten biggest clones take up 0.5% to 0.65%. These data belong to a study of shared clonotypes between healthy human individuals. Study findings and constraints: Tissue TCR repertoires likely differ from these blood-only repertoires. Naive subsets typically showed greater estimated richness than memory subsets.

The V gene's germline CDR1 is SQVTM and CDR2 ANQGSEA. Trimming left V 5 bases short and J 1 base short, with 15 bases between. The CDR3 is made up of 15 amino acids. The clonotype originates from a man in his late teens or twenties in good health. Some clones in this sample may be carry-over from other donors' samples. J is TRBJ2-1 and V is TRBV29-1; the D is unclear. What was sequenced was memory CD4+ T cells from PBMCs. Described subset: CD45RA-negative fraction. The CDR3 protein is CSVYDGRKSYNEQFF. CDR3 nucleotide sequence: TGCAGCGTTTACGACGGTCGCAAGTCCTACAATGAGCAGTTCTTC.